This T cell receptor (beta chain) is from a study of OX40 agonist ivuxolimab in advanced cancers. Study background: The patients received agonistic anti-OX40 (CD134) antibody ivuxolimab. At roughly 80% male, the cohort had a mean age of about 60 years, ranging from about 20 to 79. Points from the study as a whole: CD8+ T cells were the subset that, on average, had more expanded clones than CD4+.

Concerning this clone: Its antigen remains unknown.

Assay: immunoSEQ multiplex PCR; the TCRdb copy retains only in-frame clones and omits some. The sample includes over 55,000 clones, around 94% of them seen just once. The CDR3 is 14 amino acids. V was clipped by 1 base and J by 3 bases; unmatched bases: 6. CDR1 is SQVTM, CDR2 ANQGSEA, per germline. V usage is TRBV29-1 and J usage is TRBJ2-7; 7 positions match TRBD2. This TCR was sampled from an adult with an advanced solid tumor such as melanoma, head and neck, liver or kidney cancer. The specimen comprised CD4+ or CD8+ T cells sorted from blood, sampled in a trial of the OX40 agonist ivuxolimab. The CDR3 loop is CSVEGEGGDYEQYF. The CDR3, as DNA: TGCAGCGTTGAAGGGGAGGGTGGCGACTACGAGCAGTACTTC.